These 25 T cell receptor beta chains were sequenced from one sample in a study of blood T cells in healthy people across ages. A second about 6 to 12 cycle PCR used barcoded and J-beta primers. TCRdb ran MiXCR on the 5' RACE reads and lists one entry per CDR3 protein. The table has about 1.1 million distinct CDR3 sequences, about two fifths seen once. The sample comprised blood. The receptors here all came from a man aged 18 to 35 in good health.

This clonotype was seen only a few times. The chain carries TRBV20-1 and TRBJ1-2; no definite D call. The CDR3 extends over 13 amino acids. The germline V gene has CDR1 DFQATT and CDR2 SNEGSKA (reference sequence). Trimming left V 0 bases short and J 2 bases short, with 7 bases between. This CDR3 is CSARDLGNYGYTF. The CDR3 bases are TGCAGTGCTAGAGATCTAGGAAACTATGGCTACACCTTC.

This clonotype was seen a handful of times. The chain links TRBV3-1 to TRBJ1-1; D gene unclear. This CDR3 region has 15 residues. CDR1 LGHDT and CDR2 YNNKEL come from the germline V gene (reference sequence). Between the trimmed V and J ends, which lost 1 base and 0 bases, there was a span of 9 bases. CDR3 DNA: TGTGCCAGCAGCCAAGGCGTGGAAATGAACACTGAAGCTTTCTTT. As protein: CASSQGVEMNTEAFF.

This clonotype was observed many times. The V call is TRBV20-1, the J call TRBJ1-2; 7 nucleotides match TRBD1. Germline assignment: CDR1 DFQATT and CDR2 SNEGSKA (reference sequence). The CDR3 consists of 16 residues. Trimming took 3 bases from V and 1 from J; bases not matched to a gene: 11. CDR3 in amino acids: CSASRPGQYYNYGYTF. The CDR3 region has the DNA TGCAGTGCTAGCAGACCGGGACAGTATTATAACTATGGCTACACCTTC.

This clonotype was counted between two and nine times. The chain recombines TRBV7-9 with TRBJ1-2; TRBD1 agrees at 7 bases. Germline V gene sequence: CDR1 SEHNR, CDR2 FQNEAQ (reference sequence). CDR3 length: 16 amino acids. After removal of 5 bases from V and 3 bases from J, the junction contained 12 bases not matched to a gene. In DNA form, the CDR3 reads TGTGCCAGCAGCGCCCCCCAAGCAGGGGGTTACTATGGCTACACCTTC. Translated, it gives CASSAPQAGGYYGYTF.

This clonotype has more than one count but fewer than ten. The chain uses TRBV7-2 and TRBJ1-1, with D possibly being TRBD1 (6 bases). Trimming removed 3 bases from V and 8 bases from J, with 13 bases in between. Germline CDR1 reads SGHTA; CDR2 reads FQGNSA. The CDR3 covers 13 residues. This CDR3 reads CASSFGTPREAFF. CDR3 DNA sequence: TGTGCCAGCAGCTTCGGGACACCCCGGGAAGCTTTCTTT.

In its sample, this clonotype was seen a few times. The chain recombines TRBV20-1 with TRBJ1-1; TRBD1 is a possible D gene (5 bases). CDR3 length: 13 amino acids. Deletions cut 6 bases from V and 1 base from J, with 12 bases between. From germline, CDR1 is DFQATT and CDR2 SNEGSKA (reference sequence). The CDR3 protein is CSAQGRGNTEAFF. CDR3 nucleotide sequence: TGCAGTGCCCAAGGGAGGGGGAACACTGAAGCTTTCTTT.

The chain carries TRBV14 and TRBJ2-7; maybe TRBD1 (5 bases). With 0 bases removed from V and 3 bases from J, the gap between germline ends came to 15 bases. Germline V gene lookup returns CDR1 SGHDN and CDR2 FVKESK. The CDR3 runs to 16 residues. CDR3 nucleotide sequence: TGTGCCAGCAGCCAAGATGAAGGGCAGGACATCTACGAGCAGTACTTC. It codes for CASSQDEGQDIYEQYF.

The CDR3 DNA reads TGCAGTGCTAGACCGACTAGCGGGGGGGCCGTGGAGCAGTTCTTC. It codes for CSARPTSGGAVEQFF. This rearrangement joins TRBV20-1 to TRBJ2-1; TRBD2 matches 14 bases. The germline CDR1 and CDR2 sequences are DFQATT and SNEGSKA (reference sequence). The CDR3 is made up of 15 amino acids. V lost 2 bases, J lost 10 bases, and 7 bases stayed unmatched.

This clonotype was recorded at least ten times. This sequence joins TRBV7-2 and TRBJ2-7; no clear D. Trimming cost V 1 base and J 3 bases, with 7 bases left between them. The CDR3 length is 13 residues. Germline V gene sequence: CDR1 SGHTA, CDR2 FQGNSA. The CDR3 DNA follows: TGTGCCAGCAGCTTAGTGGGGTTCTACGAGCAGTACTTC. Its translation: CASSLVGFYEQYF.

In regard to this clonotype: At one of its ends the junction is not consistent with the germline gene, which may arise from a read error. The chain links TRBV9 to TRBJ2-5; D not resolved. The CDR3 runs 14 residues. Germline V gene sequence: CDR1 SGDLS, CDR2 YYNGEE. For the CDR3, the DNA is TGTGCCAGCAGCACCAAGCCTACCCAAGAGTCCCAGTACTTC. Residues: CASSTKPTQESQYF.

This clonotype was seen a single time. The CDR3 nucleotides read TGCAGTGCGGAGGGACTGAGGGGCACCGGGGAGCTGTTTTTT. Translating gives CSAEGLRGTGELFF. J is TRBJ2-2 and V is TRBV20-1; maybe TRBD2 (6 bases). Germline V CDR1 and CDR2: DFQATT, SNEGSKA (reference sequence). Trimming removed 6 bases from V and 4 bases from J, with 15 bases in between. The CDR3 sequence is 14 residues long.

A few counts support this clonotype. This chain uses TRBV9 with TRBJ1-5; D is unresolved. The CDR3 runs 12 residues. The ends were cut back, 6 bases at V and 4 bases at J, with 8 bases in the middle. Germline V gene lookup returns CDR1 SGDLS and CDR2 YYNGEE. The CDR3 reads CASIPSNQPQHF. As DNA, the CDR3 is TGTGCCAGCATCCCTTCTAATCAGCCCCAGCATTTT.

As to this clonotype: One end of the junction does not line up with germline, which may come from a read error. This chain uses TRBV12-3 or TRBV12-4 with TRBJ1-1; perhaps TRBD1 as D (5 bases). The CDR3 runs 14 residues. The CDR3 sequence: CASSLALSGDPAFF. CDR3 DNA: TGTGCCAGCAGCTTAGCGTTGTCGGGGGACCCAGCTTTCTTT.

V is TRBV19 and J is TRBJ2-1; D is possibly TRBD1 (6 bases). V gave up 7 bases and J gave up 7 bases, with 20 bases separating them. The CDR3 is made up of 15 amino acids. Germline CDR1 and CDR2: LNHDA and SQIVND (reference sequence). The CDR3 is CASNEGQGSSNEQFF. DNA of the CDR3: TGTGCCAGTAATGAGGGCCAGGGGTCCAGTAATGAGCAGTTCTTC. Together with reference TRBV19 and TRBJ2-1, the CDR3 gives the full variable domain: DGGITQSPKYLFRKEGQNVTLSCEQNLNHDAMYWYRQDPGQGLRLIYYSQIVNDFQKGDIAEGYSVSREKKESFPLTVTSAQKNPTAFYLCASNEGQGSSNEQFFGPGTRLTVL.

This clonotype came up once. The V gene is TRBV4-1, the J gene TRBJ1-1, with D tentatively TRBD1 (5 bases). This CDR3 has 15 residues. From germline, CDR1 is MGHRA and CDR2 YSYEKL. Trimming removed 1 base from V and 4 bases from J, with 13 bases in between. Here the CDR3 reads CASSQVGRRGTEAFF. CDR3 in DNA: TGCGCCAGCAGCCAAGTAGGCAGGAGGGGCACTGAAGCTTTCTTT.

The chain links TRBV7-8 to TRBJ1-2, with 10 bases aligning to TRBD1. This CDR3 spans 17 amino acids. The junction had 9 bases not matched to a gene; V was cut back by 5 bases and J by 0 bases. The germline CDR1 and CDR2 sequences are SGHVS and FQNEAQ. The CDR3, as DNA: TGTGCCAGCAGCCAGCCGGGACAGGGGTTAACTAACTATGGCTACACCTTC. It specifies CASSQPGQGLTNYGYTF. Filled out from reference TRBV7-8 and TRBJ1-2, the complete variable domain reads GAGVSQSPRYKVAKRGQDVALRCDPISGHVSLFWYQQALGQGPEFLTYFQNEAQLDKSGLPSDRFFAERPEGSVSTLKIQRTQQEDSAVYLCASSQPGQGLTNYGYTFGSGTRLTVV.

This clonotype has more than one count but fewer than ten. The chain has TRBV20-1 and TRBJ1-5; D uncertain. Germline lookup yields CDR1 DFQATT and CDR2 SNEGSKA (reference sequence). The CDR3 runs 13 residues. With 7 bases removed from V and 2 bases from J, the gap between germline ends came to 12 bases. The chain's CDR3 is CSGASGRNQPQHF. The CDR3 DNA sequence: TGCAGTGGGGCAAGCGGGCGCAATCAGCCCCAGCATTTT.

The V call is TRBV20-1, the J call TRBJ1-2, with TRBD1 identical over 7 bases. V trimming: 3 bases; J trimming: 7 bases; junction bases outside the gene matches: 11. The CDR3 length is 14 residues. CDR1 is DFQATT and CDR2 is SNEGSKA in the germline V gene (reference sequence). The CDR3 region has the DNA TGCAGTGCTAGCCTTGGGCGGGACAGTCGTGGCTACACCTTC. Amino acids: CSASLGRDSRGYTF.

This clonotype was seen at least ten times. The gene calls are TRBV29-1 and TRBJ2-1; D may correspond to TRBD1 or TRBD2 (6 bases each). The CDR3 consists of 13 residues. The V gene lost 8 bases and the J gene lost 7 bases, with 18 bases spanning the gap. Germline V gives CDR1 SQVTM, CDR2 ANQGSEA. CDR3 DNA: TGCAGCCACCTAGAGGGGGGAAGAAATGAGCAGTTCTTC. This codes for CSHLEGGRNEQFF.

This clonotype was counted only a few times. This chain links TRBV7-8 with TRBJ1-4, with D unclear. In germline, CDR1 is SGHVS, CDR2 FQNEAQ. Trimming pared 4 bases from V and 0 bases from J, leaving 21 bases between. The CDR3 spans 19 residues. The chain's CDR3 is CASSSRTYTGRATNEKLFF. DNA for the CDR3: TGTGCCAGCAGCTCACGGACGTACACCGGTCGGGCAACTAATGAAAAACTGTTTTTT.

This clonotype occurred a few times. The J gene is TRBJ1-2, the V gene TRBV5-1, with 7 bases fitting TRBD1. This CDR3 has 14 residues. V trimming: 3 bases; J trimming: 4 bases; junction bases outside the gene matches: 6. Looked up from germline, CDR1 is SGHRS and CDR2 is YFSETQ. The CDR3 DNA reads TGCGCCAGCAGCTCCGAGACAGGGACCTATGGCTACACCTTC. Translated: CASSSETGTYGYTF.

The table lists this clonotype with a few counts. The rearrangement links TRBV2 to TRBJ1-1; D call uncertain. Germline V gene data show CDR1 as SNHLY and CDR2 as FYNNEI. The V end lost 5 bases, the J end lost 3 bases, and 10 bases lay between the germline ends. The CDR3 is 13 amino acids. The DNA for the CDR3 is TGTGCCAGCAGTTCCGATTGGGACACTGAAGCTTTCTTT. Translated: CASSSDWDTEAFF.

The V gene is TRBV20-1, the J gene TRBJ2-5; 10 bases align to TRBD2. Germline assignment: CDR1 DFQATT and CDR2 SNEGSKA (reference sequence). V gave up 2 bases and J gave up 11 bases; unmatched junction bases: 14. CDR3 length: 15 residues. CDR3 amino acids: CSARLPSGGRNEQYF. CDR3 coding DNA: TGCAGTGCTAGACTCCCTAGCGGGGGTAGGAATGAGCAGTACTTC.

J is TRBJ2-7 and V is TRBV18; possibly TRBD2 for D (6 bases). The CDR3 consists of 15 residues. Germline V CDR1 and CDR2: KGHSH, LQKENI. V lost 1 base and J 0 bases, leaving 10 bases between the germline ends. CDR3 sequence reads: CASSPLRGSSYEQYF. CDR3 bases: TGTGCCAGCTCACCACTTCGGGGGAGCTCCTACGAGCAGTACTTC.

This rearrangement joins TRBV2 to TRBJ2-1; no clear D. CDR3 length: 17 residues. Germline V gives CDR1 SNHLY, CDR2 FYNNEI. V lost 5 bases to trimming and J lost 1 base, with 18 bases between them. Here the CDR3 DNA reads TGTGCCAGCAGTCCCGACTCCCCGACGCCGTCCTACAATGAGCAGTTCTTC. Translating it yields CASSPDSPTPSYNEQFF. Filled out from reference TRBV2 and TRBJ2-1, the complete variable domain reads EPEVTQTPSHQVTQMGQEVILRCVPISNHLYFYWYRQILGQKVEFLVSFYNNEISEKSEIFDDQFSVERPDGSNFTLKIRSTKLEDSAMYFCASSPDSPTPSYNEQFFGPGTRLTVL.